One sample yielded the 18 T cell receptor beta chains listed below, sequenced in a study of T-cell reconstitution after alpha-beta-depleted transplantation in children. As it was prepared, the TCRbeta library received unique molecular identifiers. TCRdb ran MiXCR on the PCR reads and lists one entry per CDR3 protein. The top ten hold about 13% of the sample, which has about 150,000 distinct CDR3 sequences, 11% seen once. Sample: PBMCs, taken before TCRalphabeta/CD19-depleted stem cell transplant. These receptors all come from a boy aged 2-15 years with acute myeloid leukemia, due to receive a stem cell transplant.

This clonotype occurred many times. This chain uses TRBV2 with TRBJ1-2; 7 bases align to TRBD1. CDR1 is SNHLY, CDR2 FYNNEI, per germline. After removal of 8 bases from V and 5 bases from J, the junction contained 8 bases not matched to a gene. This CDR3 spans 13 amino acids. The CDR3 sequence: CASSRGQIYGYTF. CDR3 in DNA: TGTGCCAGCTCTAGGGGGCAGATTTATGGCTACACCTTC.

The sample holds many counts of this clonotype. J is TRBJ2-1 and V is TRBV3-1, with TRBD2 identical over 9 bases. Germline V gene lookup returns CDR1 LGHDT and CDR2 YNNKEL (reference sequence). This CDR3 contains 16 residues. After removal of 4 bases from V and 5 bases from J, the junction contained 9 bases not matched to a gene. The chain's CDR3 is CASSLRLAGSDNEQFF. The DNA of the CDR3 is TGTGCCAGCAGCCTTCGGCTAGCGGGATCTGACAATGAGCAGTTCTTC.

This clonotype was counted many times. The V and J genes are TRBV7-8 and TRBJ1-3; D remains ambiguous. Germline lookup yields CDR1 SGHVS and CDR2 FQNEAQ. The CDR3 has 15 amino acids. Trimming pared 4 bases from V and 2 bases from J, leaving 12 bases between. Here the CDR3 reads CASSSATAAGNTIYF. CDR3 DNA: TGTGCCAGCAGCTCAGCCACAGCCGCTGGAAACACCATATATTTT. The full variable domain, in which reference TRBV7-8 and TRBJ1-3 provide the parts outside the CDR3, is GAGVSQSPRYKVAKRGQDVALRCDPISGHVSLFWYQQALGQGPEFLTYFQNEAQLDKSGLPSDRFFAERPEGSVSTLKIQRTQQEDSAVYLCASSSATAAGNTIYFGEGSWLTVV.

In its sample, this clonotype was seen many times. The chain links TRBV15 to TRBJ2-1; D remains unclear. This CDR3 is 16 amino acids long. Germline assignment: CDR1 LNHNV and CDR2 YYDKDF (reference sequence). V shed 1 base and J shed 5 bases, with 15 bases lying between them. CDR3 amino acids: CATSRVRGPRNNEQFF. The DNA of the CDR3 is TGTGCCACCAGCAGAGTCCGAGGACCGCGCAACAATGAGCAGTTCTTC. The full variable domain, in which reference TRBV15 and TRBJ2-1 provide the parts outside the CDR3, is DAMVIQNPRYQVTQFGKPVTLSCSQTLNHNVMYWYQQKSSQAPKLLFHYYDKDFNNEADTPDNFQSRRPNTSFCFLDIRSPGLGDTAMYLCATSRVRGPRNNEQFFGPGTRLTVL.

In this sample, this clonotype turned up many times. V is TRBV7-8 and J is TRBJ2-1; perhaps TRBD2 as D (5 bases). V was trimmed by 7 bases and J by 4 bases, leaving 14 bases between them. Germline CDR1 SGHVS, CDR2 FQNEAQ. The CDR3 totals 14 residues. The CDR3 region has the DNA TGTGCCAGCACCCCAACGCGGGTTTACAATGAGCAGTTCTTC. Residues: CASTPTRVYNEQFF.

This clonotype was counted a few times. The chain is built from TRBV18 and TRBJ2-6; the D gene is possibly TRBD1 (6 bases). The germline V and J ends were trimmed by 3 bases and 0 bases, with 9 bases remaining between them. CDR1 KGHSH and CDR2 LQKENI come from the germline V gene. The CDR3 contains 16 residues. The CDR3 reads CASSPLRGSGANVLTF. The CDR3 DNA reads TGTGCCAGCTCACCTCTCAGGGGCTCTGGGGCCAACGTCCTGACTTTC.

This clonotype was observed many times. The chain recombines TRBV7-2 with TRBJ2-3; D is perhaps TRBD2 (6 bases). From germline, CDR1 is SGHTA and CDR2 FQGNSA. The CDR3 contains 15 residues. V dropped 3 bases and J dropped 6 bases, with 16 bases sitting between them. This chain's CDR3 is CASSFPRLGMDTQYF. The CDR3 region has the DNA TGTGCCAGCAGCTTCCCCCGACTAGGCATGGATACGCAGTATTTT.

This clonotype appeared many times. The chain links TRBV20-1 to TRBJ1-1; 9 bases fit TRBD1. The junction had 4 bases not matched to a gene; V was cut back by 7 bases and J by 4 bases. The germline V gene has CDR1 DFQATT and CDR2 SNEGSKA (reference sequence). The CDR3 sequence is 12 residues long. CDR3 sequence: CSVTGGLTEAFF. In DNA, the CDR3 is TGCAGTGTAACAGGGGGCCTCACTGAAGCTTTCTTT.

This clonotype was picked up many times. The chain couples TRBV2 to TRBJ2-1, with 12 bases matching TRBD2. This CDR3 is built from 15 residues. Trimming removed 1 base from V and 7 bases from J; junction bases left unmatched: 2. In germline, CDR1 is SNHLY, CDR2 FYNNEI. DNA of the CDR3: TGTGCCAGCAGTGAAGTGACTAGCGGGAGAAATGAGCAGTTCTTC. Translated, it gives CASSEVTSGRNEQFF. Full variable domain (rest looked up from reference TRBV2 and TRBJ2-1): EPEVTQTPSHQVTQMGQEVILRCVPISNHLYFYWYRQILGQKVEFLVSFYNNEISEKSEIFDDQFSVERPDGSNFTLKIRSTKLEDSAMYFCASSEVTSGRNEQFFGPGTRLTVL.

The V and J genes are TRBV30 and TRBJ1-2; TRBD1 is a possible D gene (6 bases). CDR3 length: 11 residues. Germline loops: CDR1 GTSNPN, CDR2 SVGIG (reference sequence). Here the CDR3 DNA reads TGTGCTTACAGGGAAAACTATGGCTACACCTTC. Translated, it gives CAYRENYGYTF.

This clonotype has ten or more counts. The V gene is TRBV7-9, the J gene TRBJ1-3; unclear D gene. This CDR3 comprises 15 residues. The germline V gene encodes CDR1 SEHNR and CDR2 FQNEAQ (reference sequence). Trimming took 2 bases from V and 7 from J, leaving 15 bases between them. The DNA of the CDR3 is TGTGCCAGCAGCTTACCCCTCCTAGAGTATAACACCATATATTTT. It translates to CASSLPLLEYNTIYF. The whole variable domain, filled in from reference TRBV7-9 and TRBJ1-3, reads DTGVSQNPRHKITKRGQNVTFRCDPISEHNRLYWYRQTLGQGPEFLTYFQNEAQLEKSRLLSDRFSAERPKGSFSTLEIQRTEQGDSAMYLCASSLPLLEYNTIYFGEGSWLTVV.

This clonotype was recorded many times. This chain connects TRBV28 to TRBJ2-6; either TRBD1 or TRBD2 may fit D (5 bases each). V was pared by 6 bases and J by 1 base, with 19 bases between. CDR3 length: 18 amino acids. Germline V CDR1 and CDR2: MDHEN, SYDVKM. CDR3 bases: TGTGCCAGCAGCAGGAGAGGGGCAGGCCGTTCTGGGGCCAACGTCCTGACTTTC. Protein sequence: CASSRRGAGRSGANVLTF.

This clonotype was found many times. The rearrangement links TRBV7-8 to TRBJ1-5; the D is unclear. This CDR3 is built from 14 residues. Germline CDR1 is SGHVS and CDR2 is FQNEAQ. Trimming took off 1 base at V and 6 bases at J, with 10 bases between the two ends. The CDR3: CASSLVGLGQPQHF. For the CDR3, the DNA is TGTGCCAGCAGCTTAGTCGGCCTTGGTCAGCCCCAGCATTTT.

In this sample, this clonotype turned up many times. The chain links TRBV20-1 to TRBJ2-7, with 9 bases matching TRBD1. The V segment lost 5 bases and the J segment 2 bases; nucleotides outside the gene matches: 1. CDR1 is DFQATT, CDR2 SNEGSKA, per germline (reference sequence). The CDR3 loop spans 12 amino acids. For the CDR3, the DNA is TGCAGTGCTGGACAGGGGACCTACGAGCAGTACGTC. This codes for CSAGQGTYEQYV.

The V and J genes are TRBV5-1 and TRBJ1-2; TRBD1 matches at 9 bases. The CDR3 extends over 15 amino acids. Germline V gene sequence: CDR1 SGHRS, CDR2 YFSETQ. The junction had 9 bases not matched to a gene; V was cut back by 4 bases and J by 5 bases. The CDR3 DNA reads as TGCGCCAGCAGCGTGGGGGACAGGGCTCGATATGGCTACACCTTC. Translated: CASSVGDRARYGYTF.

A note on this clonotype: An end of the junction differs from the germline gene, which may be a read error. The chain carries TRBV20-1 and TRBJ2-4, with 9 nucleotides matching TRBD2. The CDR3 consists of 17 residues. CDR1 DFQATT and CDR2 SNEGSKA come from the germline V gene (reference sequence). CDR3 region: CCARDLELAGWMDIQYF. The CDR3 bases are TGCTGTGCTAGAGATTTAGAGCTAGCGGGATGGATGGACATTCAGTACTTC.

This clonotype has ten or more counts. The chain employs TRBV5-6 and TRBJ1-4; D remains ambiguous. Trimming pared 1 base from V and 3 bases from J, leaving 4 bases between. Per germline, CDR1 SGHDT and CDR2 YYEEEE. The CDR3 sequence is 13 residues long. CDR3 residues: CASSLPSNEKLFF. The CDR3 DNA reads TGTGCCAGCAGCTTGCCGTCTAATGAAAAACTGTTTTTT.

This clonotype was counted ten times or more. The V and J genes are TRBV28 and TRBJ1-1, with D perhaps matching TRBD1 (6 bases). With 3 bases removed from V and 7 bases from J, the gap between germline ends came to 15 bases. Germline V gives CDR1 MDHEN, CDR2 SYDVKM. This CDR3 comprises 14 residues. The CDR3 spells CASSFPGGRDEAFF. The DNA of the CDR3 is TGTGCCAGCAGTTTTCCCGGGGGGCGTGATGAAGCTTTCTTT.